The 24 T cell receptor beta chains listed next were all sequenced from one sample in a study of T-cell memory formation after mild COVID-19. TCRdb recomputed calls from the 5' RACE reads with MiXCR, one row per CDR3 protein. The data hold about 310,000 distinct CDR3 sequences, with more than 15% observed a single time. Specimen: PBMCs or a T cell subset sorted from them (not recorded which). These receptors originate from a young man who had mild COVID-19 (a few samples of this study predate the infection). Cell type and time point are not known.

This sequence joins TRBV12-3 or TRBV12-4 and TRBJ1-1, with 10 bases that match TRBD1. The CDR3 has 15 amino acids. With V trimmed by 3 bases and J by 3 bases, 4 bases remained unmatched. Written as DNA, the CDR3 is TGTGCCAGCAGTTTGGGACAGGGGTGGGACACTGAAGCTTTCTTT. This gives the protein CASSLGQGWDTEAFF.

In this sample, this clonotype turned up many times. This chain links TRBV12-3 or TRBV12-4 with TRBJ2-3; 9 positions agree with TRBD2. The CDR3 totals 18 residues. V was clipped by 3 bases and J by 2 bases; unmatched bases: 12. CDR3 region: CASSLGRRGGGATDTQYF. The CDR3 DNA reads TGTGCCAGCAGTTTGGGAAGACGGGGCGGGGGGGCCACAGATACGCAGTATTTT.

The genes are TRBV4-3 and TRBJ2-7; no reliable D call. With 0 bases removed from V and 3 bases from J, the gap between germline ends came to 9 bases. The V gene's germline CDR1 is LGHNA and CDR2 YSLEER. The CDR3 runs to 14 residues. CDR3 sequence reads: CASSQDPTGYEQYF. The CDR3 bases are TGCGCCAGCAGCCAAGACCCCACGGGCTACGAGCAGTACTTC.

The rearrangement joins TRBV7-9 to TRBJ2-5, with D possibly being TRBD2 (6 bases). In germline, CDR1 is SEHNR, CDR2 FQNEAQ (reference sequence). V lost 1 base and J lost 1, with 13 bases in between. The CDR3 has 16 residues. The CDR3 reads CASSLGGGGSQETQYF. The CDR3 region has the DNA TGTGCCAGCAGCTTAGGGGGAGGCGGATCCCAAGAGACCCAGTACTTC.

The chain combines TRBV9 with TRBJ2-5, with TRBD1 identical over 7 bases. CDR3 size: 14 residues. Looked up from germline, CDR1 is SGDLS and CDR2 is YYNGEE. J lost 3 bases, V lost 4 bases, and 6 bases had no gene match. The CDR3 nucleotides read TGTGCCAGCAGCCCCAGGGGGATAGAAGAGACCCAGTACTTC. This translates into CASSPRGIEETQYF.

This clonotype has only a few counts. J is TRBJ2-7 and V is TRBV25-1; D remains ambiguous. Germline CDR1 MGHDK, CDR2 SYGVNS. The CDR3 is made up of 12 amino acids. V was shortened by 2 bases and J by 4 bases, with 6 bases between the two germline ends. The CDR3 region is CASSEEWYEQYF. The DNA for the CDR3 is TGTGCCAGCAGTGAAGAGTGGTACGAGCAGTACTTC.

Only a few counts were recorded for this clonotype. The CDR3 sequence is CASSFGGAREQYV. DNA for the CDR3: TGTGCCAGCAGTTTCGGGGGGGCTCGAGAGCAGTACGTC. V usage is TRBV12-3 or TRBV12-4 and J usage is TRBJ2-7; 8 bases are shared with TRBD2. The CDR3 totals 13 residues. V dropped 3 bases and J dropped 7; count of bases not matched to a gene: 5.

This clonotype was detected a few times. The rearrangement uses TRBV10-3 and TRBJ2-7; 7 bases match TRBD1. The CDR3 has 14 residues. CDR1 is ENHRY and CDR2 is SYGVKD in the germline V gene. The V and J ends lost 10 bases and 0 bases, in that order; junction bases with no gene match: 9. CDR3 sequence reads: CATGTVLSSYEQYF. The CDR3 bases are TGTGCCACCGGGACAGTCCTCAGCTCCTACGAGCAGTACTTC.

This clonotype was detected only a few times. The V gene is TRBV19, the J gene TRBJ2-7; D may correspond to TRBD1 or TRBD2 (5 bases each). V shed 6 bases and J shed 2 bases, with 14 bases lying between them. The CDR3 runs 14 residues. The germline V gene encodes CDR1 LNHDA and CDR2 SQIVND (reference sequence). The CDR3 coding sequence is TGTGCCAGTAGAACGACGGGGACGACCTACGAGCAGTACTTC. This codes for CASRTTGTTYEQYF.

The table lists this clonotype with a count of one. The J gene is TRBJ1-5, the V gene TRBV5-1, with a tentative D call TRBD1 (6 bases). From germline, CDR1 is SGHRS and CDR2 YFSETQ. V was cut by 0 bases and J by 3 bases, with 10 bases left in between. This CDR3 has 15 amino acids. The CDR3 coding sequence is TGCGCCAGCAGCTTGGCAGGGGCCTTCAATCAGCCCCAGCATTTT. Its protein product is CASSLAGAFNQPQHF. The variable domain in full, completed from reference TRBV5-1 and TRBJ1-5, reads KAGVTQTPRYLIKTRGQQVTLSCSPISGHRSVSWYQQTPGQGLQFLFEYFSETQRNKGNFPGRFSGRQFSNSRSEMNVSTLELGDSALYLCASSLAGAFNQPQHFGDGTRLSIL.

J is TRBJ1-4 and V is TRBV5-6; D is undetermined. The germline V gene encodes CDR1 SGHDT and CDR2 YYEEEE. The CDR3 totals 14 residues. The V gene lost 0 bases and the J gene lost 8 bases, with 11 bases spanning the gap. The DNA of the CDR3 is TGTGCCAGCAGCTTGGTTTGGGAGGCGGAAAAACTGTTTTTT. This encodes CASSLVWEAEKLFF.

CDR3 region: CATSDRDYPYEQYF. CDR3 DNA: TGTGCCACCAGTGACCGGGACTACCCCTACGAGCAGTACTTC. The rearrangement uses TRBV24-1 and TRBJ2-7; 7 bases align to TRBD2. CDR3 length equals 14 residues. Germline V gene sequence: CDR1 KGHDR, CDR2 SFDVKD. The V gene end was trimmed by 4 bases and the J gene end by 2 bases; junction bases not matched to a gene: 4.

This clonotype was seen at least ten times. This chain joins TRBV5-1 and TRBJ2-5; TRBD2 aligns across 11 bases. Trimming cost V 3 bases and J 4 bases; bases outside gene matches: 5. Germline V gene lookup returns CDR1 SGHRS and CDR2 YFSETQ. The length of the CDR3 is 15 residues. The CDR3: CASSSLAGVGETQYF. The CDR3 nucleotides read TGCGCCAGCAGCTCACTAGCGGGGGTTGGAGAGACCCAGTACTTC.

The CDR3 protein is CASSHSGNGPQETQYF. The CDR3 nucleotides read TGTGCCAGCAGCCACTCGGGTAACGGACCCCAAGAGACCCAGTACTTC. The genes are TRBV7-9 and TRBJ2-5; D is uncertain. The CDR3 consists of 16 residues. Trimming took off 5 bases at V and 1 base at J, with 17 bases between the two ends. Germline CDR1 reads SEHNR; CDR2 reads FQNEAQ (reference sequence).

The chain is built from TRBV7-2 and TRBJ2-5; TRBD1 matches 10 bases. With 8 bases clipped from V and 9 bases from J, the junction kept 12 bases outside the gene matches. This CDR3 has 14 amino acids. Germline lookup yields CDR1 SGHTA and CDR2 FQGNSA. CDR3 bases: TGTGCCAGCCGGGGGGACAGGGGCCTTGGGGCCCAGTACTTC. Its translation is CASRGDRGLGAQYF.

This chain connects TRBV5-1 to TRBJ2-7, with D hard to call. CDR1 and CDR2 from the germline V gene are SGHRS and YFSETQ. The V end lost 1 base, the J end lost 1 base, and 6 bases lay between the germline ends. The CDR3 has 13 amino acids. As DNA, the CDR3 is TGCGCCAGCAGCTTGAGTATTTCCTACGAGCAGTACTTC. Amino acids: CASSLSISYEQYF.

This clonotype was found a few times. This rearrangement joins TRBV11-2 to TRBJ2-3; D possibly uses TRBD1 or TRBD2 (5 bases each). This CDR3 contains 15 residues. V lost 3 bases to trimming and J lost 5 bases, with 15 bases between them. The germline V gene has CDR1 SGHAT and CDR2 FQNNGV. Here the CDR3 DNA reads TGTGCCAGCAGCTTCTTAGTACTAGGGGTAGATACGCAGTATTTT. This sequence encodes CASSFLVLGVDTQYF.

The chain links TRBV29-1 to TRBJ2-3; D gene ambiguous. Germline assignment: CDR1 SQVTM and CDR2 ANQGSEA. The V end was cut by 4 bases, the J end by 2 bases, with 10 bases between. The CDR3 totals 13 residues. The CDR3 DNA is TGCAGCGTTGGCGGTCGGACCACAGATACGCAGTATTTT. This translates into CSVGGRTTDTQYF.

This clonotype was detected many times. This chain links TRBV5-1 with TRBJ2-7, with TRBD1 matching over 9 bases. Looked up from germline, CDR1 is SGHRS and CDR2 is YFSETQ. This CDR3 spans 14 amino acids. Germline trimming cut 7 bases from V and 0 bases from J; bases unmatched to any gene: 5. The CDR3 region is CASRGTGSSYEQYV. CDR3 bases: TGCGCCAGCCGCGGGACAGGGAGCTCCTACGAGCAGTACGTC.

V is TRBV9 and J is TRBJ1-1; D is possibly TRBD1 (5 bases). The CDR3 is made up of 16 amino acids. Germline V gene sequence: CDR1 SGDLS, CDR2 YYNGEE. V lost 2 bases and J lost 4, with 18 bases in between. The DNA for the CDR3 is TGTGCCAGCAGCGTCCGGGGGGGACTCACGGGCACTGAAGCTTTCTTT. It is translated as CASSVRGGLTGTEAFF.

This clonotype occurred many times. This chain links TRBV5-1 with TRBJ1-2; possible D gene TRBD1, 5 bases. Deletions cut 4 bases from V and 5 bases from J, with 15 bases between. The CDR3 length is 14 residues. CDR1 and CDR2 (germline): SGHRS, YFSETQ. In DNA, the CDR3 is TGCGCCAGCAGCCGACCGGGACCGGATTATGGCTACACCTTC. This sequence encodes CASSRPGPDYGYTF.

This clonotype was seen a handful of times. V and J are TRBV20-1 and TRBJ2-3, with 7 positions matching TRBD2. Germline trimming cut 2 bases from V and 4 bases from J; bases unmatched to any gene: 9. The CDR3 contains 15 residues. Germline values: CDR1 DFQATT, CDR2 SNEGSKA (reference sequence). DNA for the CDR3: TGCAGTGCTAGACTGGGCGGGGGAACCCCAGATACGCAGTATTTT. This translates into CSARLGGGTPDTQYF.

The chain links TRBV24-1 to TRBJ2-1, with a weak D call TRBD1 (6 bases). The germline gives CDR1 KGHDR, CDR2 SFDVKD. Between the trimmed V and J ends, which lost 9 bases and 13 bases, there was a span of 15 bases. This CDR3 is built from 11 residues. Here the CDR3 reads CATQKQGVQFF. The CDR3 region has the DNA TGTGCCACCCAAAAACAGGGAGTCCAGTTCTTC.

This clonotype is medium-sized by share. The chain combines TRBV19 with TRBJ1-1; D is ambiguous. Looked up from germline, CDR1 is LNHDA and CDR2 is SQIVND (reference sequence). Trimming took 6 bases from V and 3 from J, leaving 14 bases between them. The CDR3 totals 14 residues. CDR3 coding DNA: TGTGCCAGTAGGAGTGCTGGGCCCTACACTGAAGCTTTCTTT. Its protein is CASRSAGPYTEAFF.